One T cell receptor (beta chain) is described in this entry. The PBMCs were taken from over 9.5 ml of fresh peripheral blood. Scientists amplified the TCR beta CDR3 regions from RNA transcripts. RT-PCR in the first round used HTBI primers; a second-round multiplex PCR followed. MiXCR was run by TCRdb on the multiplex PCR reads, yielding one entry per CDR3 protein. The table records fewer than 650,000 distinct CDR3 sequences, 22% of them present only once. These data originate in a study of Graves' ophthalmopathy and Graves' hyperthyroidism. V was pared by 0 bases and J by 3 bases, with 11 bases between. Germline CDR1 reads MNHEY; CDR2 reads SVGAGI. CDR3 length equals 15 residues.

The chain employs TRBV6-5 and TRBJ1-2; D unclear. Sequenced material: peripheral blood. The sequence came from a woman aged 18-35 years with stable Graves' hyperthyroidism. Some clones in this sample may be carry-over from other donors' samples. CDR3 in amino acids: CASSYSAARDYGYTF. As DNA, the CDR3 is TGTGCCAGCAGTTACTCAGCAGCTCGGGACTATGGCTACACCTTC.